This is a list of T cell receptor beta chains from one sample in a study of molecular identifiers for immune sequencing clone quantification. TCRdb re-called the PCR reads through MiXCR, storing one row per CDR3 protein. The repertoire holds roughly 93,000 distinct CDR3 sequences, with approximately 23% as singletons. The sequenced material came from naive CD8+ T cells from blood, with Jurkat cell RNA spiked in. The origin of the receptors is a human donor in good health. Some libraries in this study had Jurkat cell RNA spiked in. Each CDR3 is given with its conserved first and last residue. The D gene is left open where the match is weak. Expanded clones get a size class; other rows say once, few or many, or leave the size out.

TRBV7-9,TRBD1,TRBJ2-3,few,TGTGCCAGCAGCCCGACGACAGGGGGCATGTGGGATACGCAGTATTTT,CASSPTTGGMWDTQYF
TRBV29-1,.,TRBJ2-7,many,TGCAGCGTTGAGGGCGGTGCCTACGAGCAGTACTTC,CSVEGGAYEQYF
TRBV29-1,TRBD2,TRBJ2-1,.,TGCAGCGTTGAAGGATCGGTGCGGGAGGGCCAAAACCGCTATGAGCAGTTCTTC,CSVEGSVREGQNRYEQFF
TRBV5-4,TRBD2,TRBJ2-3,many,TGTGCCAGCAGCTTTAGCGGGGGATACACAGATACGCAGTATTTT,CASSFSGGYTDTQYF
TRBV4-1,.,TRBJ1-1,.,TGCGCCAGCAGCCAGCAGAGGAACACTGAAGCTTTCTTT,CASSQQRNTEAFF
TRBV4-3,.,TRBJ2-7,.,TGCGCCAGCAGCCAATCCAAGTTTCGAACGGACGGGCAGTACTTC,CASSQSKFRTDGQYF
TRBV7-2,.,TRBJ2-1,few,TGTGCCAGCAGCCCCCGGTGGAGAGACAATGAGCAGTTCTTC,CASSPRWRDNEQFF
TRBV27,.,TRBJ2-3,few,TGTGCCAGCAGTCCCCAAGCCGCGTCTGTCACAGATACGCAGTATTTT,CASSPQAASVTDTQYF
TRBV7-2,.,TRBJ1-5,.,TGTGCCAGCAGCTATCAGGGTGTGGAGCAGCCCCAGCATTTT,CASSYQGVEQPQHF
TRBV10-3,TRBD2,TRBJ2-3,few,TGTGCCATCAGTGAGTCTGCAGTAGGTCTAGCGGGGACTAGCACAGATACGCAGTATTTT,CAISESAVGLAGTSTDTQYF
TRBV11-2,.,TRBJ2-2,.,TGTGCCAGCAGCGTCGGCCGCGGGGAGAACACCGGGGAGCTGTTTTTT,CASSVGRGENTGELFF
TRBV20-1,TRBD2,TRBJ2-3,.,TGCAGTGCTAGTGCTAGCGGGAGGTTGGATACGCGGTATTTT,CSASASGRLDTRYF
TRBV25-1,.,TRBJ2-7,many,TGTGCCAGCAGTGAACGGCTTTTGAGAAGTATGTACTTC,CASSERLLRSMYF
TRBV7-9,.,TRBJ1-1,many,TGTGCCAGCAAATCGTCTGGAACTGAAGCTTTCTTT,CASKSSGTEAFF
TRBV5-4,.,TRBJ1-1,many,TGTGCCAGCAGTTTGGCCGGGACTTTGAACACTGAAGCTTTCTTT,CASSLAGTLNTEAFF
TRBV7-6,.,TRBJ1-1,few,TGTGCCAGCAGCTTAGAGGGTGGTGAGCACACTGAAGCTTTCTTT,CASSLEGGEHTEAFF
TRBV12-3/TRBV12-4,.,TRBJ2-3,few,TGTGCCAGCAGTTCACCAGGTACGCAGTATTTT,CASSSPGTQYF
TRBV29-1,.,TRBJ1-1,.,TGCAGCGTTGACGGGCTATTAGAAACTAAAGCTTTCTTT,CSVDGLLETKAFF
TRBV11-2,.,TRBJ1-1,.,TGTGCCAGCAGCTTAGTGTTCCAACCGGGTATGGACACTGAAGCTTTCTTT,CASSLVFQPGMDTEAFF
TRBV6-5,.,TRBJ2-4,many,TGTGCCAGCGGGCCTAGCGACATAGCCAAAAACATTCAGTACTTC,CASGPSDIAKNIQYF
TRBV18,.,TRBJ1-1,.,TGTGCCAGCTCACCACGGGGTTCCACTGAAGCTTTCTTT,CASSPRGSTEAFF
TRBV12-3/TRBV12-4,TRBD1,TRBJ1-1,few,TGTGCCAGCAGTTTACGTCCTATAGAGGGGGCGAGAAACACTGAAGCTTTCTTT,CASSLRPIEGARNTEAFF
TRBV5-1,.,TRBJ2-3,.,TGCGCCAGCAGCTTGGAACAGGACACAGATACGCAGTATTTT,CASSLEQDTDTQYF
TRBV4-3,.,TRBJ2-7,many,TGCGCCAGCAGCCAATCGGCGGGGAAGAATTACGAGCAGTACTTC,CASSQSAGKNYEQYF
TRBV7-2,.,TRBJ1-4,.,TGTGCCAGCAGCTTACTGGGTGCTTCTAATGAAAAACCGTTTTTT,CASSLLGASNEKPFF
TRBV4-1,.,TRBJ1-5,.,TGCGCCAGCAGCCACGGACTCGGAGATCAGCCCCAGCATTTT,CASSHGLGDQPQHF
TRBV30,.,TRBJ2-7,.,TGTGCCTGGGGACAGTCCTACGAGCAGTACTTC,CAWGQSYEQYF
TRBV6-5,TRBD1,TRBJ1-1,many,TGTGCCAGCAGTTACAGGGGGCACCTGTCCACTGAAGCTTTCTTT,CASSYRGHLSTEAFF
TRBV14,.,TRBJ2-1,few,TGTGCCAGCAGCCCTATTGGAGTCAATGAGCAGTTCTTC,CASSPIGVNEQFF
TRBV7-9,.,TRBJ2-7,many,TGTGCCAGCAGCTTAGTTGAAGTAGGGGAGGAGCAGTACTTC,CASSLVEVGEEQYF
TRBV4-3,TRBD1,TRBJ2-3,.,TGCGCCAGCAGCCACGCGACAGGGTTTGGTGGAGATCCGCCGTCTTTT,CASSHATGFGGDPPSF
TRBV3-1,.,TRBJ1-3,few,TGTGCCAGCAGCCAAGCGTACAGCTCTGGAAACACCATATATTTT,CASSQAYSSGNTIYF
TRBV9,TRBD2,TRBJ2-3,.,TGTGCCAGCAGCGTACTAGCGGGGGGACGCACAGATACGCAGTATTTT,CASSVLAGGRTDTQYF
TRBV7-9,TRBD1,TRBJ2-7,many,TGTGCCAGCAGCCGAATTGGGACAGAAAACTACGAGCAGTACTTC,CASSRIGTENYEQYF
TRBV29-1,TRBD1,TRBJ1-2,many,TGCAGCGTTGAAATAGGGGGCGGCTACACCTTC,CSVEIGGGYTF
TRBV19,.,TRBJ2-7,.,TGTGCCAGTAGCATGGGACCGGACGAGCAGTACTTC,CASSMGPDEQYF